Listed here are 10 T cell receptor beta chains from one sample, sequenced in a study of blood T cell repertoires in COVID-19. Only in-frame clones appear in the TCRdb table, and some are missing; sequencing was by immunoSEQ multiplex PCR. The repertoire holds approximately 390,000 clones, with about 87% as singletons. The specimen was PBMCs or T cells enriched from blood (not recorded which). The receptors come from a woman aged 45-59 years who had recovered from COVID-19.

This clone occurred once. The chain combines TRBV27 with TRBJ1-6, with 7 nucleotides matching TRBD1. Germline V CDR1 and CDR2: MNHEY, SMNVEV (reference sequence). CDR3 size: 16 residues. The ends lost 3 bases at V and 8 bases at J; junction bases unmatched: 10. CDR3 loop: CASSLYSGTAHSPLHF. CDR3 sequence (DNA): TGTGCCAGCAGTTTGTATAGCGGGACAGCCCATTCACCCCTCCACTTT.

The chain joins TRBV6-5 to TRBJ2-3, with 8 bases that match TRBD1. Losses at the gene ends were 6 bases for V and 1 base for J; bases not matched to a gene: 6. Germline-derived CDR1 and CDR2 are MNHEY and SVGAGI. CDR3 size: 15 residues. CDR3 protein: CASSQGAPRTDTQYF. CDR3 nucleotide sequence: TGTGCCAGCAGCCAGGGGGCCCCGCGCACAGATACGCAGTATTTT.

This chain links TRBV10-3 with TRBJ2-1; the match to TRBD1 covers 7 bases. This CDR3 has 13 residues. CDR1 ENHRY and CDR2 SYGVKD come from the germline V gene. The V and J ends lost 10 bases and 7 bases, in that order; junction bases with no gene match: 10. The chain's CDR3 is CATTGQSGNEQFF. The CDR3 region has the DNA TGTGCCACTACGGGACAGTCGGGGAATGAGCAGTTCTTC.

This chain connects TRBV9 to TRBJ1-1, with D hard to call. V lost 4 bases, J lost 5 bases, and 21 bases lay in between. The CDR3 spans 16 residues. Germline assignment: CDR1 SGDLS and CDR2 YYNGEE. CDR3 amino acids: CASSPPKRVGGTEAFF. CDR3 bases: TGTGCCAGCAGCCCGCCAAAGAGGGTCGGTGGAACTGAAGCTTTCTTT.

V and J are TRBV7-2 and TRBJ2-7; D is unclear. V was cut by 1 base and J by 4 bases, with 8 bases left in between. Germline V gene sequence: CDR1 SGHTA, CDR2 FQGNSA. The CDR3 is 13 amino acids. This CDR3 reads CASSLGTEYEQYF. CDR3 nucleotides: TGTGCCAGCAGCTTAGGAACAGAATACGAGCAGTACTTC.

The rearrangement uses TRBV11-2 and TRBJ2-4; D is unresolved. In germline, CDR1 is SGHAT, CDR2 FQNNGV. This CDR3 has 13 residues. Trimming took 8 bases from V and 0 from J, leaving 8 bases between them. The CDR3 loop reads CASRGLAKNIQYF. The CDR3 DNA is TGTGCCAGCCGAGGTCTAGCCAAAAACATTCAGTACTTC.

J is TRBJ1-1 and V is TRBV13; TRBD1 might be the D (5 bases). V was pared by 5 bases and J by 2 bases, with 12 bases between. Germline loops: CDR1 PRHDT, CDR2 FYEKMQ (reference sequence). CDR3 length: 14 amino acids. Here the CDR3 DNA reads TGTGCCAGCAGCCCAAGACAGACAAACACTGAAGCTTTCTTT. It codes for CASSPRQTNTEAFF. The complete variable domain, with remaining parts taken from reference TRBV13 and TRBJ1-1, reads AAGVIQSPRHLIKEKRETATLKCYPIPRHDTVYWYQQGPGQDPQFLISFYEKMQSDKGSIPDRFSAQQFSDYHSELNMSSLELGDSALYFCASSPRQTNTEAFFGQGTRLTVV.

The CDR3 DNA reads TGTGCCAGTATAACCGGGACAGGGTGGAACACTGAAGCTTTCTTT. Amino acids: CASITGTGWNTEAFF. The rearrangement links TRBV6-5 to TRBJ1-1, with 9 bases matching TRBD1. Looked up from germline, CDR1 is MNHEY and CDR2 is SVGAGI. V gave up 9 bases and J gave up 1 base; unmatched junction bases: 9. The CDR3 has 15 residues.

The V gene is TRBV13, the J gene TRBJ1-3; D unclear. The CDR3 extends over 15 amino acids. Germline CDR1 PRHDT, CDR2 FYEKMQ (reference sequence). V was clipped by 0 bases and J by 4 bases, with 10 bases between them. The CDR3 loop is CASSLGLSEGNTIYF. CDR3 DNA: TGTGCCAGCAGCTTAGGCCTTAGCGAGGGAAACACCATATATTTT.

V gene TRBV4-1 combines with J gene TRBJ1-5, with D possibly TRBD1 on 6 matching bases. V lost 3 bases, J lost 9 bases, and 21 bases lay in between. The CDR3 is 16 residues long. Germline CDR1 reads MGHRA; CDR2 reads YSYEKL. The CDR3 nucleotides read TGCGCCAGCAGCCATGAAGTAGGGCAGGGGATCTGGCCCCAGCATTTT. Translated, it gives CASSHEVGQGIWPQHF.